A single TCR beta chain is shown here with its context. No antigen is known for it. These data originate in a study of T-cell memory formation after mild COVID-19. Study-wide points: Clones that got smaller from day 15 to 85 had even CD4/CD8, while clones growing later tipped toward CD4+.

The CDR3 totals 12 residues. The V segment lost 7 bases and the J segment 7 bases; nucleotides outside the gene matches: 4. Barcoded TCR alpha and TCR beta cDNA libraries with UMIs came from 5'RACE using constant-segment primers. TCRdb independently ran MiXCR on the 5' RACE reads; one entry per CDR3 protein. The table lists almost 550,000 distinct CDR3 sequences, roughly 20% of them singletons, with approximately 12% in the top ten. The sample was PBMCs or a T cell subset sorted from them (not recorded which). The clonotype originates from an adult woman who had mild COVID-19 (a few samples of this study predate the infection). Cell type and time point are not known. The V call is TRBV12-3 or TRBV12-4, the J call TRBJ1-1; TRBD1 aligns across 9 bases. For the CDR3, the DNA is TGTGCCAGCAACTCGGGACAGGGTGAAGCTTTCTTT. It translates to CASNSGQGEAFF.